Below, 12 T cell receptor beta chains from the same sample are listed, as sequenced in a study of T cell repertoires in cytomegalovirus infection (dated by TCRdb to between 2018 and 2021). Sequencing took place on an Illumina HiSeq 1500. The public reads were quality trimmed at Q25 with fastp and then assembled into clones with MiXCR by TCRdb, keeping productive beta chains. All rows with the same CDR3 protein become a single entry with the most common DNA and genes. The table for this sample lists about 310,000 distinct CDR3 sequences; roughly 15% of them were counted only once. The ten largest clones take up 9.5% to 15% of the sample. Sequenced material: PBMCs. The receptors here all came from a human donor in good health (CMV status not recorded). Some clones in this sample may be carry-over from other donors' samples.

A few counts support this clonotype. The rearrangement uses TRBV18 and TRBJ1-2, with D tentatively TRBD1 (5 bases). V was clipped by 3 bases and J by 5 bases, with 16 bases between them. Per the germline V gene, CDR1 is KGHSH and CDR2 is LQKENI. This CDR3 has 15 residues. CDR3 in DNA: TGTGCCAGCTCACCGCCCGGGGGGACCTTATATGGCTACACCTTC. Its translation: CASSPPGGTLYGYTF.

This clonotype has a handful of counts. The chain combines TRBV20-1 with TRBJ2-1; D unresolved. Germline V lookup: CDR1 DFQATT, CDR2 SNEGSKA (reference sequence). This CDR3 region has 15 residues. V lost 5 bases and J lost 5, with 19 bases in between. In nucleotides, the CDR3 is TGCAGTGCTTCTCGGATGGCCTACCCTAACAATGAGCAGTTCTTC. Residues: CSASRMAYPNNEQFF.

In DNA form, the CDR3 reads TGTGCCAGCAGTTTGGGGGGGACCCCTGGAAACACCATATATTTT. Translating gives CASSLGGTPGNTIYF. The rearrangement links TRBV12-3 or TRBV12-4 to TRBJ1-3, with a tentative D call TRBD1 (5 bases). The CDR3 loop spans 15 amino acids. V lost 3 bases, J lost 2 bases, and 11 bases lay in between.

The table lists this clonotype with many counts. The gene calls are TRBV7-2 and TRBJ2-1, with D maybe TRBD1 (6 bases). V lost 1 base to trimming and J lost 7 bases, with 14 bases between them. CDR3 length: 15 residues. Germline CDR1 and CDR2: SGHTA and FQGNSA. DNA for the CDR3: TGTGCCAGCAGCTTAGGGGACACCCACGGAAATGAGCAGTTCTTC. Its translation is CASSLGDTHGNEQFF.

There are many counts of this clonotype. The genes are TRBV6-6 and TRBJ1-4, with D unresolved. CDR1 MNHNY and CDR2 SVGAGI come from the germline V gene (reference sequence). The CDR3 totals 16 residues. Trimming pared 0 bases from V and 0 bases from J, leaving 8 bases between. The CDR3 nucleotides read TGTGCCAGCAGTTACTCGAGACGGGCAACTAATGAAAAACTGTTTTTT. Its protein product is CASSYSRRATNEKLFF.

The genes are TRBV2 and TRBJ1-3; weak D call: TRBD1 (6 bases). This CDR3 spans 16 amino acids. V was cut by 6 bases and J by 1 base, with 16 bases left in between. Germline CDR1 is SNHLY and CDR2 is FYNNEI. CDR3 nucleotide sequence: TGTGCCAGCAGCGGGGGGGCCTCTAGATCTGGAAACACCATATATTTT. Protein product: CASSGGASRSGNTIYF. The whole variable domain, filled in from reference TRBV2 and TRBJ1-3, reads EPEVTQTPSHQVTQMGQEVILRCVPISNHLYFYWYRQILGQKVEFLVSFYNNEISEKSEIFDDQFSVERPDGSNFTLKIRSTKLEDSAMYFCASSGGASRSGNTIYFGEGSWLTVV.

This clonotype was seen many times. The chain carries TRBV25-1 and TRBJ1-2, with a possible D match to TRBD1 (5 bases). The CDR3 is made up of 11 amino acids. Trimming cost V 10 bases and J 5 bases, with 11 bases left between them. Germline V gives CDR1 MGHDK, CDR2 SYGVNS. The CDR3 region is CATSKGYGYTF. The CDR3, as DNA: TGTGCCACATCAAAGGGGTATGGCTACACCTTC.

The chain joins TRBV7-9 to TRBJ1-1; tentatively, D is TRBD1 (6 bases). Germline CDR1 is SEHNR and CDR2 is FQNEAQ (reference sequence). The germline V and J ends were trimmed by 11 bases and 4 bases, with 23 bases remaining between them. The CDR3 is 15 residues long. The CDR3 protein is CAGQLGTGLGTEAFF. CDR3 DNA sequence: TGTGCCGGCCAGCTAGGTACAGGGCTCGGCACTGAAGCTTTCTTT.

The chain links TRBV29-1 to TRBJ2-3; 8 bases match TRBD2. With 6 bases clipped from V and 2 bases from J, the junction kept 10 bases outside the gene matches. Germline loops: CDR1 SQVTM, CDR2 ANQGSEA. This CDR3 has 15 residues. CDR3 DNA: TGCAGCGTCCCATTCGGGGGGGCAAACACAGATACGCAGTATTTT. Amino acids: CSVPFGGANTDTQYF.

This clonotype showed up just a few times. The chain combines TRBV20-1 with TRBJ1-5; D is ambiguous. The germline gives CDR1 DFQATT, CDR2 SNEGSKA (reference sequence). Deletions cut 0 bases from V and 5 bases from J, with 17 bases between. The CDR3 runs to 16 residues. CDR3 nucleotide sequence: TGCAGTGCTAGAGATCCGGGCCTCGGAGAGGATCAGCCCCAGCATTTT. This sequence encodes CSARDPGLGEDQPQHF.

The sample holds many counts of this clonotype. V gene TRBV7-2 combines with J gene TRBJ1-3, with a tentative D call TRBD1 (5 bases). The CDR3 extends over 16 amino acids. Per the germline V gene, CDR1 is SGHTA and CDR2 is FQGNSA. Trimming cost V 5 bases and J 9 bases, with 23 bases left between them. DNA for the CDR3: TGTGCCAGCAGCGTGCGCGGGGGGACGACGGAGGGCACCATATATTTT. Its translation is CASSVRGGTTEGTIYF.

This clonotype showed up just a few times. The chain joins TRBV7-8 to TRBJ2-1; 7 nucleotides match TRBD2. V shed 6 bases, J shed 10 bases, and the junction held 18 bases outside the gene matches. CDR1 is SGHVS, CDR2 FQNEAQ, per germline. CDR3 length: 16 amino acids. The CDR3, as DNA: TGTGCCAGCAGGGGGGGGGGGGGGATAAACGGCGGCGAGCAGTTCTTC. It translates to CASRGGGGINGGEQFF.